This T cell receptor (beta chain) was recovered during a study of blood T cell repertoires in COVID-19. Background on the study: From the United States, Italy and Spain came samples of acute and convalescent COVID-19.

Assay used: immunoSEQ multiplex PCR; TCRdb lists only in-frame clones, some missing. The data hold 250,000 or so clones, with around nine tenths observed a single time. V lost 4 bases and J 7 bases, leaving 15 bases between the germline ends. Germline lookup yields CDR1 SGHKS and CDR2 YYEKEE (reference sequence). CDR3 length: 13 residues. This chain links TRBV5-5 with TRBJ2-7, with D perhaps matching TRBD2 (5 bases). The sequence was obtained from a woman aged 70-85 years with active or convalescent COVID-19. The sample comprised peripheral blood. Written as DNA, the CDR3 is TGTGCCAGCAGCGGCGACATGAGGAGGGAGCAGTACTTC. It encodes CASSGDMRREQYF.